The clone carrying this T cell receptor beta chain was observed a single time. The V gene end was trimmed by 1 base and the J gene end by 1 base; junction bases not matched to a gene: 2. CDR3 length: 15 amino acids. CDR1 and CDR2 from the germline V gene are SGHAT and FQNNGV. These data originate in a study of blood T cell repertoires in COVID-19. As for the study in general: PBMCs, B-cell-depleted T cells, or T cells were the source of the cDNA or gDNA that made up the material.

Authors' processing steps: Quantification of nucleated cells was approximated via reference gene primer amplification. Measured with immunoSEQ multiplex PCR; TCRdb has only the in-frame clones, and not every one. D and trimming come from the DNA, and the V and J calls and clone size come from that table. The data contain about 130,000 clones, about 89% of them seen just once; the ten biggest clones take up about 4.5%. The material sequenced was peripheral blood. V is TRBV11-2 and J is TRBJ2-7, with 9 bases identical to TRBD1. The origin of this receptor is a man in his 60s with COVID-19, enrolled during active disease. CDR3 DNA sequence: TGTGCCAGCAGCTTAGGACAGGGGGAATCCTACGAGCAGTACTTC. It encodes CASSLGQGESYEQYF.